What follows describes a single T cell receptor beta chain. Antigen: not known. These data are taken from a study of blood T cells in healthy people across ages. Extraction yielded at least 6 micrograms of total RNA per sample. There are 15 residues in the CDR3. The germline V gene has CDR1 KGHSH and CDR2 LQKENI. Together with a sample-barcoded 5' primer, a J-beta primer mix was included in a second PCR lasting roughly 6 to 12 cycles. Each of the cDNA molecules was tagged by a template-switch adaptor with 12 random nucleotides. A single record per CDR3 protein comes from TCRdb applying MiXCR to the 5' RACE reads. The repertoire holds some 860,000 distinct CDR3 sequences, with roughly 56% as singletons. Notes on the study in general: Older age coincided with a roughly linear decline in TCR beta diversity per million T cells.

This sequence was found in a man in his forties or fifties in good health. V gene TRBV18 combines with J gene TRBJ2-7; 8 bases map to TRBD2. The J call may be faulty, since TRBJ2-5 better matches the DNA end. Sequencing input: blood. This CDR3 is CASSPPGTSRETQYF. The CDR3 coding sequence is TGTGCCAGCTCACCACCAGGGACTAGTCGGGAGACCCAGTACTTC.